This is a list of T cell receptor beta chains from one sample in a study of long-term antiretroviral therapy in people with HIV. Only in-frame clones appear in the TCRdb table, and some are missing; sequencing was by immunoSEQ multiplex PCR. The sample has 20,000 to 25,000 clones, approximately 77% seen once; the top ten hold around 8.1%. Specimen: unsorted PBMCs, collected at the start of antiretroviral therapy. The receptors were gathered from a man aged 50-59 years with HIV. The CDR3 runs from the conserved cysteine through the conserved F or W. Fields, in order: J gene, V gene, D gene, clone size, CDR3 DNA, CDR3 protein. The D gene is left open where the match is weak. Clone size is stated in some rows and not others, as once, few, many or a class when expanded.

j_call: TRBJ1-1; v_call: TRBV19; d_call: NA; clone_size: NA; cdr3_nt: TGTGCCAGTAGTCACCCCCCCATGGGCGAAGCTTTCTTT; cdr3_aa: CASSHPPMGEAFF
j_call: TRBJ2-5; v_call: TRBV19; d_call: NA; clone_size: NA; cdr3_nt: TGTGCCAGTAGTATAGGACCCCAGGAGGAGACCCAGTACTTC; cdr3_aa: CASSIGPQEETQYF
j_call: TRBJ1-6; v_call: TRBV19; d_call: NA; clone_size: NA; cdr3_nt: TGTGCCAGTACCTCATCAGGACGGAGTAATTCACCCCTCCACTTT; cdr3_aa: CASTSSGRSNSPLHF
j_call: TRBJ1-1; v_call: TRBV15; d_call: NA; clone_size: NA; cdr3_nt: TGTGCCACTTCACGCGTGGGGCAGAACACTGAAGCTTTCTTT; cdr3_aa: CATSRVGQNTEAFF
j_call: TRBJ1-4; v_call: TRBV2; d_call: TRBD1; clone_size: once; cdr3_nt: TGTGCCAGCAGGAGGACAGGGAGGGGACTGTTTTTT; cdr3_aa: CASRRTGRGLFF
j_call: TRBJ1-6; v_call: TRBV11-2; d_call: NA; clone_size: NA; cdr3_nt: TGTGCCAGCAGCCCAATAAGGAATTCACCCCTCCACTTT; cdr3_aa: CASSPIRNSPLHF
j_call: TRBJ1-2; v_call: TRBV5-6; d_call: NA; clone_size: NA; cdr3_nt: TGTGCCAGCAGTTTTCTACAGAATCCTAACTATGGCTACACCTTC; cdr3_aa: CASSFLQNPNYGYTF
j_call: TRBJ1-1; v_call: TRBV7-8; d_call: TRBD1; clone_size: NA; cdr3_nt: TGTGCCAGCAGCTACTGGGACAGTACTGAAGCTTTCTTT; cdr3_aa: CASSYWDSTEAFF
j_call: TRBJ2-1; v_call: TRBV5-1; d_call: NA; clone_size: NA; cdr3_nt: TGCGCCAGCAGCGCCCAGAGCTCCTACAATGAGCAGTTCTTC; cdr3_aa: CASSAQSSYNEQFF
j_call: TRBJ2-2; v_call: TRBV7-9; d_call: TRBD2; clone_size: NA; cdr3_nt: TGTGCCAGCAGCCGATATTATGTCCTAGCGGGGTCGAACACCGGGGAGCTGTTTTTT; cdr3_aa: CASSRYYVLAGSNTGELFF
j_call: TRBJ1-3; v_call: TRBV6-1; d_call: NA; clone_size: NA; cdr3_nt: TGTGCCAGCAGTGAGTTTGGGAGGGAGGCTGGAAACACCATATATTTT; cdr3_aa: CASSEFGREAGNTIYF
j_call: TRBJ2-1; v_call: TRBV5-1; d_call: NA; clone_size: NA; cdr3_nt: TGCGCCAGCAGCTTGGTTCCCGCGTCGGAGCAGTTCTTC; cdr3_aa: CASSLVPASEQFF
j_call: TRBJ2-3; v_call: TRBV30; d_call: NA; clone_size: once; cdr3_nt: TGTGCCTGCCTCGTAAAAAGCACAGATACGCAGTATTTT; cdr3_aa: CACLVKSTDTQYF
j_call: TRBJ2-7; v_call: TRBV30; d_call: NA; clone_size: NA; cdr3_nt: TGTGCCTGGAGTACCGGGCACTACGAGCAGTACTTC; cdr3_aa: CAWSTGHYEQYF
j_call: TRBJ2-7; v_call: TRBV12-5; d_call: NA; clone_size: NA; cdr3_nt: TGTGCTAGTGGTTTATCCTCCGGGGCCTACGAGCAGTACTTC; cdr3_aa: CASGLSSGAYEQYF
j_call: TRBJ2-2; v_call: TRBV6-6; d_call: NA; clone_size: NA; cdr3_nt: TGTGCCAGCAGTTACACGGGGGGGACAGCCGGGGAGCTGTTTTTT; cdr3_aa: CASSYTGGTAGELFF
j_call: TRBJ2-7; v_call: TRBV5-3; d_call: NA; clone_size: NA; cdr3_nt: TGTGCCAGAAGCTTGGCCGAGCCCTTCTACTACGAGCAGTACTTC; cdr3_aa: CARSLAEPFYYEQYF
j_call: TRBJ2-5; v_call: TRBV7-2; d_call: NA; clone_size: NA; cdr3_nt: TGTGCCAGCAGCTTAGTGGCAATTGATAAGACCCAGTACTTC; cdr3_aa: CASSLVAIDKTQYF
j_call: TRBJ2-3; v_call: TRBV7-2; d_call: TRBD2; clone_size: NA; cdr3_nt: TGTGCCAGCAGCTTAATGGCGGGGGAACAGTATTTT; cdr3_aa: CASSLMAGEQYF
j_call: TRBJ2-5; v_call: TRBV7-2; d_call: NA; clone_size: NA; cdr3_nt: TGTGCCAGCAGCTTATTCCGGCAAGAGACCCAGTACTTC; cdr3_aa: CASSLFRQETQYF
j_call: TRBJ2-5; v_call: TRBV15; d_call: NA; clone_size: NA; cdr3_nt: TGTGCCACCAGCAGAGAGTATCTGGGTAGGCAAGAGACCCAGTACTTC; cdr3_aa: CATSREYLGRQETQYF
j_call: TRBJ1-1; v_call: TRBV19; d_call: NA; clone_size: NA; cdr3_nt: TGTGCCAGTAGTATCTCCCGGATGAACACTGAAGCTTTCTTT; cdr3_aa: CASSISRMNTEAFF
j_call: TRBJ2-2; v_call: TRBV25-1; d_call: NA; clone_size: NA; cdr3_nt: TGTGCCAGCAATCCAACAAGCGTAGAGAACACCGGGGAGCTGTTTTTT; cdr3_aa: CASNPTSVENTGELFF
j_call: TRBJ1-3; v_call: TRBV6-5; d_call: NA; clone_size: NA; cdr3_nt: TGTGCCAGCGGAGACGGAATCAGAGACACCATATATTTT; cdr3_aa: CASGDGIRDTIYF
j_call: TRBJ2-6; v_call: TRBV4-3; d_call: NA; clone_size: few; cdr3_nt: TGCGCCAGCAGCCAATTCGGAAGGACAAGCTCTGGGGCCAACGTCCTGACTTTC; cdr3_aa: CASSQFGRTSSGANVLTF
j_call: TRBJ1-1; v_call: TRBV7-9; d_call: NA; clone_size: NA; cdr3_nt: TGTGCCAGCACCCGGGGACGGACGTTGAACACTGAAGCTTTCTTT; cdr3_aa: CASTRGRTLNTEAFF
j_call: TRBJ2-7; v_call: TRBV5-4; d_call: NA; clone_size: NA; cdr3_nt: TGTGCCAGCAGCTTGGGCGGCGGTTCGACCTACGAGCAGTACTTC; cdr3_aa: CASSLGGGSTYEQYF
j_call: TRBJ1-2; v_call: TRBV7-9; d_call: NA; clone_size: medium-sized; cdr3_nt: TGTGCCAGCAGCTCTGGGGAGGGGGACACCTTC; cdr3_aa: CASSSGEGDTF
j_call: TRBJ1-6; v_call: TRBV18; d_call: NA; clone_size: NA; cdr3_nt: TGTGCCAGCTCACGCGCCGACAGCAATAATTCACCCCTCCACTTT; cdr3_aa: CASSRADSNNSPLHF
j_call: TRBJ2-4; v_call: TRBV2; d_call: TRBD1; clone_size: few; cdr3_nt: TGTGCCATCTTCCCCGGACAGGGAGCCAAAAACATTCAGTACTTC; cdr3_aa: CAIFPGQGAKNIQYF
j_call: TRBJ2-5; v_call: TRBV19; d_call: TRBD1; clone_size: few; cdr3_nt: TGTGCCAGTAGTTATGGGATCGGGACAGCACAAGAGACCCAGTACTTC; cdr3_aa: CASSYGIGTAQETQYF
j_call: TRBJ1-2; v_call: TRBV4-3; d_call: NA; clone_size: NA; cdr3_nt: TGCGCCAGCAGCCAGAAAACAGGGAGTACTAACTATGGCTACACCTTC; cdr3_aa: CASSQKTGSTNYGYTF
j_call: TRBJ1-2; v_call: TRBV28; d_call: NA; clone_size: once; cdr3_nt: TGTGCCAGCAGTTCCCGGGCTAACTATGGCTACACCTTC; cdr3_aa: CASSSRANYGYTF
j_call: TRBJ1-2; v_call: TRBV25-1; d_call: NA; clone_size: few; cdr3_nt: TGTGCCTCTGCGGGGGGTAACTATGGCTACACCTTC; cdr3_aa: CASAGGNYGYTF
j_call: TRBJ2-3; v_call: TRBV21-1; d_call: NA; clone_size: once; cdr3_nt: TGTGCCAGCAGCATTGGGCTAGCGGGAGACCCGAGCACAGATACGCAGTATTTT; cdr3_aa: CASSIGLAGDPSTDTQYF
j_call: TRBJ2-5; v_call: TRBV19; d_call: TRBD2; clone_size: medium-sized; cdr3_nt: TGTGCCAGTAGTATAGTGGGGGGGGAGACCCAGTACTTC; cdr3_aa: CASSIVGGETQYF
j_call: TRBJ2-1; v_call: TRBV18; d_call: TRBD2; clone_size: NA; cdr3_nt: TGTGCCAGCTCACCGCGAAATACCTTTAGCGGGAGCTCCTACAATGAGCAGTTCTTC; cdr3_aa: CASSPRNTFSGSSYNEQFF
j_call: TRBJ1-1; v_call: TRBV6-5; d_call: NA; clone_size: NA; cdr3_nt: TGTGCCAGCAGTTACTCCCCCTGGGTGGGGGGGACTGAAGCTTTCTTT; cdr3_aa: CASSYSPWVGGTEAFF
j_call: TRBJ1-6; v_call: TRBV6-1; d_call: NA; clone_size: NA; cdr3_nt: TGTGCCAGCAACCCCCTCGGACGCAGGGCGTCACTCCACTTT; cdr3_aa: CASNPLGRRASLHF
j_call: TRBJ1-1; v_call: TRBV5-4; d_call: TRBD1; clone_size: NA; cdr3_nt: TGTGCCAGCAGCTTTCCCGGGACAGGAGGGAACACTGAAGCTTTCTTT; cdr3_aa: CASSFPGTGGNTEAFF
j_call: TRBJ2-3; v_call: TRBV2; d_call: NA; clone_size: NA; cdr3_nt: TGTGCCAGCAGTGAAGCGGCCGCAACAGATACGCAGTATTTT; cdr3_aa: CASSEAAATDTQYF
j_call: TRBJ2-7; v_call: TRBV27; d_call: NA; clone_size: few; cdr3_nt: TGTGCCAGCAGTTTACGGCCGGTAGCCTACGAGCAGTACTTC; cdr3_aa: CASSLRPVAYEQYF
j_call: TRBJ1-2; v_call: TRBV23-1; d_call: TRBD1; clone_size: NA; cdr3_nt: TGCGCCAGCAGTCAATCGGAAACGGGACAGGGGTATGGCTACACCTTC; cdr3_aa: CASSQSETGQGYGYTF
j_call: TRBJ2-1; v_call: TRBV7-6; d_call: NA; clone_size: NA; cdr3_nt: TGTGCCAGCAGCTTATCAGGGAGGACCTACAATGAGCAGTTCTTC; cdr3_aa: CASSLSGRTYNEQFF
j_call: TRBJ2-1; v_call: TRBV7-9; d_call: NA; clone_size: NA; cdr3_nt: TGTGCCAGCAGCTCAGACAGTTACAATGAGCAGTTCTTC; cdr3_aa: CASSSDSYNEQFF
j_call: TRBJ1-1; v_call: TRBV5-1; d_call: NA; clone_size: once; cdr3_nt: TGCGCCAGCAGCTTGGAACCGGGGGCTTTCTTT; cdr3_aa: CASSLEPGAFF
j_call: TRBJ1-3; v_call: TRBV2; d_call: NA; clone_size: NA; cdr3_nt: TGTGCCAGCAAGCCACAAGTCCTTGGAAACACCATATATTTT; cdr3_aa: CASKPQVLGNTIYF
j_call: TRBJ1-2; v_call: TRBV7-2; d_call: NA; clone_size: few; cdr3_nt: TGTGCCAGCAGCCGTGCCGTTCAGTCGGGGGGCTACACCTTC; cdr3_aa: CASSRAVQSGGYTF
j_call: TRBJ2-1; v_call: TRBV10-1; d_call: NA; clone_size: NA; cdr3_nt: TGCGCCAGCAGTGTCCCAGGGAGAAATGCGCAGTTCTTC; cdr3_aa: CASSVPGRNAQFF
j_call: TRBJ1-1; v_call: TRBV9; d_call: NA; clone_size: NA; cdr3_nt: TGTGCCAGCAGCGTAAGGGGAACCACTGAAGCTTTCTTT; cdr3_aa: CASSVRGTTEAFF
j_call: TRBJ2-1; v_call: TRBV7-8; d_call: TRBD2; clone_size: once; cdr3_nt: TGTGCCAGCACCCCAGTGGCTAGCGGGGCATACAATGAGCAGTTCTTC; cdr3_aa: CASTPVASGAYNEQFF
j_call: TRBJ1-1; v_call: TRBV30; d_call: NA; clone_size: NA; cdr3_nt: TGTGCCTGGAGTGTACAGGTGGCAGCTTATTTGCCCGAAGCTTTCTTT; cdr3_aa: CAWSVQVAAYLPEAFF
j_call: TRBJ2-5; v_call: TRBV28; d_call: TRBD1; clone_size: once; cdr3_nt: TGTGCCAGCAGTAACAGGGGTTCAGAGACCCAGTACTTC; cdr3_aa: CASSNRGSETQYF
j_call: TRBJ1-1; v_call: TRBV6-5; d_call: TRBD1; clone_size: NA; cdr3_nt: TGTGCCAGCAGTTACTCGAAGAGGGGGACAGCCGCGTTCTTT; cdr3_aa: CASSYSKRGTAAFF
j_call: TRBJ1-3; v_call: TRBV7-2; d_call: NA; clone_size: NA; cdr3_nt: TGTGCCAGCAGCTTAGCGTGGGGGGCTGGAAACACCATATATTTT; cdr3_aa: CASSLAWGAGNTIYF
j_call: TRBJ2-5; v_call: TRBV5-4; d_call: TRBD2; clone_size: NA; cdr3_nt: TGTGCCAGCAGCTCCACCCGGGGGGGCTCAGAGACCCAGTACTTC; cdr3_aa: CASSSTRGGSETQYF
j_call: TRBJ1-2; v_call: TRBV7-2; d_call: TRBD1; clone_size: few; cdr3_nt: TGTGCCAGCAGCCTCACCTCGGGACAGGGGGCTATCTGGGATGGCTACACCTTC; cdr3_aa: CASSLTSGQGAIWDGYTF